This T cell receptor beta chain emerged from a study of T cell changes during pregnancy in multiple sclerosis. The CDR3 totals 14 residues. Trimming left V 3 bases short and J 2 bases short, with 8 bases between. Germline lookup yields CDR1 MNHEY and CDR2 SVGAGI. TCRdb's table, derived via immunoSEQ multiplex PCR, lists solely in-frame clones and lacks some. Of some 85,000 clones in the sample, 94% are singletons; the top ten hold around 0.84%. This clonotype was sampled from a female donor with multiple sclerosis, enrolled in a pregnancy study. The chain employs TRBV6-5 and TRBJ1-3, with D perhaps matching TRBD1 (6 bases). This specimen was peripheral blood, taken in the third trimester of pregnancy. In nucleotides, the CDR3 is TGTGCCAGCAGTTATCCAGGGGCTGGAAACACCATATATTTT. Protein sequence: CASSYPGAGNTIYF.